This TCR beta chain was sequenced in a study of neoadjuvant nivolumab and ipilimumab in lung cancer. Concerning this clone: Its antigen is undetermined.

Study-wide results and limits: TCR receptors were sequenced in few samples. Compared with tumor-adjacent uninvolved lung, resected tumors showed greater richness and clonality. Pathologic regression was not significantly tied to TCR clonality.

Per germline, CDR1 MGHRA and CDR2 YSYEKL. J gave up 7 bases and V 4 bases, and 8 bases lay outside the gene matches. The CDR3 contains 15 residues. Profiling relied on immunoSEQ multiplex PCR, and the TCRdb table lists in-frame clones only, not all of them. This table has about 38,000 clones, roughly 89% appearing once. This sample comprised peripheral blood, obtained before neoadjuvant nivolumab, alone or with ipilimumab. The rearrangement links TRBV4-1 to TRBJ1-2, with TRBD1 identical over 11 bases. This receptor was identified in an adult with non-small cell lung cancer. The CDR3 coding sequence is TGCGCCAGCAGCCTTCCCGGACAGGGGGCTCGTGGCTACACCTTC. Translating it yields CASSLPGQGARGYTF.